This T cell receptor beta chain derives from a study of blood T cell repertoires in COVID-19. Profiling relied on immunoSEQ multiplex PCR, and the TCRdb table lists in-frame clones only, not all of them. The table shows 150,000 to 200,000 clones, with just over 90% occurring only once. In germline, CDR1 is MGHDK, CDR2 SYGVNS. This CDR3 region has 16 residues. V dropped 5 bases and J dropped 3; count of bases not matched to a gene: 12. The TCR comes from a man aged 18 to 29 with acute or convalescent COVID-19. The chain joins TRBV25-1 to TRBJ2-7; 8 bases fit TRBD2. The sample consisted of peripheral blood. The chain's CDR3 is CASSSGSGKGIYEQYF. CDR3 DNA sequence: TGTGCCAGCAGTTCGGGTAGCGGGAAAGGGATCTACGAGCAGTACTTC.